The text below deals with one T cell receptor (beta chain). What it binds is not known. Per germline, CDR1 SGDLS and CDR2 YYNGEE. The length of the CDR3 is 13 residues. V was trimmed by 0 bases and J by 1 base, leaving 4 bases between them. Profiled with immunoSEQ multiplex PCR; TCRdb holds only in-frame clones, not every one. The table lists around 60,000 clones, about 64% of them singletons. The data derive from a study of T cell clones after liver transplantation. Study-wide points: Graft donor-reactive T cells may have migrated into the graft rather than being deleted.

The clonotype originates from a human donor who received a liver transplant. The sample was CD4+ T cells from blood, taken before liver transplant. The chain employs TRBV9 and TRBJ1-2; unclear D gene. The DNA of the CDR3 is TGTGCCAGCAGCGTAGATAATAACTATGGCTACACCTTC. It is translated as CASSVDNNYGYTF.